These 31 T cell receptor beta chains came from one sample sequenced in a study of blood T cell repertoires in COVID-19. Some clones are missing from TCRdb's copy, which holds only in-frame ones; the method was immunoSEQ multiplex PCR. The sample contains more than 300,000 clones, approximately 90% of which appear only once. Sequences were obtained from PBMCs or T cells enriched from blood (not recorded which). All receptors derive from a woman aged 30 to 39 who had recovered from COVID-19.

The rearrangement links TRBV30 to TRBJ2-7, with TRBD1 identical over 9 bases. Germline trimming cut 3 bases from V and 6 bases from J; bases unmatched to any gene: 3. The CDR3 sequence is 12 residues long. Germline-derived CDR1 and CDR2 are GTSNPN and SVGIG (reference sequence). CDR3 coding DNA: TGTGCCTGGAGGGGGACAGGGCTCGAGCAGTACTTC. This gives the protein CAWRGTGLEQYF.

The chain combines TRBV27 with TRBJ1-6, with D perhaps matching TRBD1 (5 bases). The V and J ends lost 5 bases and 7 bases respectively, with 18 bases between them. The CDR3 spans 16 residues. Germline CDR1 and CDR2: MNHEY and SMNVEV (reference sequence). The CDR3 nucleotides are TGTGCCAGCAGTACCCGACAGCGACGGGAGAATTCACCCCTCCACTTT. Translated, it gives CASSTRQRRENSPLHF.

The chain carries TRBV3-1 (or the pseudogene TRBV3-2) and TRBJ2-2; TRBD2 matches 14 bases. There are 16 residues in the CDR3. Germline loops: CDR1 LGHDT, CDR2 YNNKEL (reference sequence). V trimming: 5 bases; J trimming: 6 bases; junction bases outside the gene matches: 5. CDR3 DNA: TGTGCCAGCAGCACCCAGACTAGCGGGGGGGCCGGGGAGCTGTTTTTT. It encodes CASSTQTSGGAGELFF.

The chain carries TRBV7-2 and TRBJ2-3; 10 bases are a match to TRBD2. V trimming: 4 bases; J trimming: 6 bases; junction bases outside the gene matches: 16. CDR1 and CDR2 from the germline V gene are SGHTA and FQGNSA. The CDR3 totals 18 residues. CDR3 DNA sequence: TGTGCCAGCAGCTCAATCACGTCGCTAGCGGGGGACCTGGATACGCAGTATTTT. It codes for CASSSITSLAGDLDTQYF.

This sequence joins TRBV5-4 and TRBJ2-7, with 7 bases identical to TRBD2. CDR1 is SGHNT, CDR2 YYREEE, per germline (reference sequence). The CDR3 length is 14 residues. V lost 0 bases and J lost 3; bases outside the gene matches: 3. CDR3 protein: CASSLEAGNYEQYF. CDR3 nucleotides: TGTGCCAGCAGCTTGGAAGCGGGGAACTACGAGCAGTACTTC.

Comments on this clone: The same CDR3 also results from other DNA sequences found in this sample. This chain links TRBV29-1 with TRBJ1-2; 8 bases fit TRBD1. V shed 2 bases, J shed 8 bases, and the junction held 4 bases outside the gene matches. This CDR3 comprises 12 residues. Germline loops: CDR1 SQVTM, CDR2 ANQGSEA. For the CDR3, the DNA is TGCAGCGTTGAAAGACAGGGGAGAGGCTACACCTTC. Encoded protein: CSVERQGRGYTF.

Comment on this clone: This specimen includes other DNA sequences encoding the same CDR3. The chain couples TRBV7-9 to TRBJ1-2, with D possibly being TRBD1 (5 bases). Germline assignment: CDR1 SEHNR and CDR2 FQNEAQ (reference sequence). CDR3 length: 14 amino acids. V was cut by 5 bases and J by 2 bases, with 12 bases left in between. The CDR3 protein is CASSPRGGNYGYTF. In DNA, the CDR3 is TGTGCCAGCAGCCCAAGGGGCGGAAACTATGGCTACACCTTC.

The rearrangement links TRBV2 to TRBJ1-1; 11 bases are a match to TRBD1. V was clipped by 8 bases and J by 6 bases; unmatched bases: 8. The CDR3 sequence is 14 residues long. Germline assignment: CDR1 SNHLY and CDR2 FYNNEI. The CDR3 here is CASLGGDRGSEAFF. DNA for the CDR3: TGTGCCAGCCTTGGAGGGGACAGGGGGTCTGAAGCTTTCTTT.

The chain joins TRBV18 to TRBJ1-1, with TRBD1 identical over 7 bases. The V segment lost 3 bases and the J segment 11 bases; nucleotides outside the gene matches: 9. This CDR3 spans 13 amino acids. CDR1 is KGHSH and CDR2 is LQKENI in the germline V gene. The CDR3 protein is CASSPNGDSLAFF. The DNA of the CDR3 is TGTGCCAGCTCACCCAACGGGGACAGTCTGGCTTTCTTT.

This CDR3 is CASTFQGAIGELFF. DNA of the CDR3: TGTGCCAGCACTTTCCAGGGGGCGATCGGGGAGCTGTTTTTT. The chain employs TRBV6-5 and TRBJ2-2; 8 bases match TRBD1. Germline values: CDR1 MNHEY, CDR2 SVGAGI. The CDR3 extends over 14 amino acids. V was pared by 7 bases and J by 7 bases, with 8 bases of the junction left unmatched.

The rearrangement uses TRBV7-2 and TRBJ1-2; 7 positions match TRBD1. Germline V gives CDR1 SGHTA, CDR2 FQGNSA. This CDR3 has 15 residues. V lost 5 bases and J lost 5; bases outside the gene matches: 11. This chain's CDR3 is CASSTRDSRPYGYTF. In DNA, the CDR3 is TGTGCCAGCAGCACCCGGGACAGTAGACCGTATGGCTACACCTTC.

The V and J genes are TRBV18 and TRBJ2-7; D is perhaps TRBD2 (5 bases). Trimming took off 3 bases at V and 5 bases at J, with 11 bases between the two ends. Germline V CDR1 and CDR2: KGHSH, LQKENI. The CDR3 runs to 13 residues. In nucleotides, the CDR3 is TGTGCCAGCTCACCCCACCCGGGGAACGAGCAGTACTTC. Its protein is CASSPHPGNEQYF.

The V gene is TRBV18, the J gene TRBJ1-5; 10 nucleotides agree with TRBD1. Germline lookup yields CDR1 KGHSH and CDR2 LQKENI. There are 15 residues in the CDR3. V shed 4 bases, J shed 5 bases, and the junction held 5 bases outside the gene matches. This chain's CDR3 is CASSRGTGDYQPQHF. CDR3 sequence (DNA): TGTGCCAGCTCACGGGGGACAGGGGATTATCAGCCCCAGCATTTT.

The chain couples TRBV3-1 (or the pseudogene TRBV3-2) to TRBJ2-1; no clear D. The CDR3 is made up of 15 amino acids. Germline V CDR1 and CDR2: LGHDT, YNNKEL (reference sequence). Trimming pared 0 bases from V and 7 bases from J, leaving 13 bases between. Here the CDR3 reads CASSQDPERRNEQFF. The CDR3 nucleotides are TGTGCCAGCAGCCAAGATCCGGAGAGGCGGAATGAGCAGTTCTTC.

The chain combines TRBV5-1 with TRBJ1-6; 9 bases map to TRBD1. The CDR3 consists of 16 residues. Germline CDR1 reads SGHRS; CDR2 reads YFSETQ. The junction had 7 bases not matched to a gene; V was cut back by 0 bases and J by 9 bases. Written as DNA, the CDR3 is TGCGCCAGCAGCTTGGCCGGACAGGGGCTGGGTTCACCCCTCCACTTT. Its protein is CASSLAGQGLGSPLHF.

This clone was seen just once. The chain carries TRBV4-2 and TRBJ2-7; a possible D gene is TRBD1 (6 bases). CDR1 and CDR2 from the germline V gene are LGHNA and YNFKEQ. Trimming took off 3 bases at V and 5 bases at J, with 17 bases between the two ends. The CDR3 is made up of 15 amino acids. CDR3: CASSHTRPGENEQYF. The CDR3 nucleotides are TGTGCCAGCAGCCACACCAGGCCAGGGGAAAACGAGCAGTACTTC.

This clone was recorded only once. The chain links TRBV27 to TRBJ2-2; D may be TRBD2 (6 bases). Trimming took off 5 bases at V and 6 bases at J, with 10 bases between the two ends. The CDR3 is 13 residues long. In germline, CDR1 is MNHEY, CDR2 SMNVEV (reference sequence). The CDR3 bases are TGTGCCAGCAGTCTGCCGGGGGCCGGGGAGCTGTTTTTT. Translating gives CASSLPGAGELFF.

This chain links TRBV5-1 with TRBJ1-4; D possibly corresponds to TRBD1 (5 bases). This CDR3 is 15 amino acids long. Germline lookup yields CDR1 SGHRS and CDR2 YFSETQ. Trimming stripped 5 bases from V and 0 bases from J, with 11 bases between. As DNA, the CDR3 is TGCGCCAGCAGGAGTGGAGGGGCAACTAATGAAAAACTGTTTTTT. This translates into CASRSGGATNEKLFF.

The J gene is TRBJ1-5, the V gene TRBV9, with 7 positions matching TRBD1. V trimming: 3 bases; J trimming: 7 bases; junction bases outside the gene matches: 4. This CDR3 spans 13 amino acids. The germline V gene has CDR1 SGDLS and CDR2 YYNGEE. The CDR3 sequence is CASSDRGEQPQHF. CDR3 DNA sequence: TGTGCCAGCAGCGACAGGGGTGAGCAGCCCCAGCATTTT.

The chain joins TRBV19 to TRBJ1-1, with a weak D call TRBD1 (5 bases). Germline V lookup: CDR1 LNHDA, CDR2 SQIVND (reference sequence). The CDR3 is 15 residues long. The V end was cut by 1 base, the J end by 4 bases, with 13 bases between. The CDR3 reads CASSIGNHRGTEAFF. The CDR3 nucleotides read TGTGCCAGTAGTATAGGGAATCATAGGGGCACTGAAGCTTTCTTT.

The chain combines TRBV7-2 with TRBJ1-4; TRBD1 matches 7 bases. V shed 6 bases, J shed 5 bases, and the junction held 9 bases outside the gene matches. Germline-derived CDR1 and CDR2 are SGHTA and FQGNSA. This CDR3 has 15 amino acids. CDR3 in amino acids: CASRRTGTENEKLFF. CDR3 nucleotides: TGTGCCAGCAGGCGGACCGGGACAGAGAATGAAAAACTGTTTTTT.

The sample holds one count of this clone. CDR3 sequence reads: CASSEQGDTEAFF. For the CDR3, the DNA is TGTGCCAGCAGTGAACAGGGGGACACTGAAGCTTTCTTT. This chain joins TRBV25-1 and TRBJ1-1; 7 bases map to TRBD1. CDR3 length: 13 amino acids. Germline-derived CDR1 and CDR2 are MGHDK and SYGVNS. With 2 bases clipped from V and 3 bases from J, the junction kept 0 bases outside the gene matches.

The chain has TRBV7-2 and TRBJ2-3; D possibly corresponds to TRBD2 (6 bases). This CDR3 spans 17 amino acids. V shed 0 bases and J shed 0 bases, with 13 bases lying between them. Germline CDR1 SGHTA, CDR2 FQGNSA. This chain's CDR3 is CASSLALSSASTDTQYF. For the CDR3, the DNA is TGTGCCAGCAGCTTAGCTTTGTCTAGCGCTAGCACAGATACGCAGTATTTT.

The V and J genes are TRBV27 and TRBJ1-2; D is possibly TRBD1 (5 bases). V lost 6 bases and J 4 bases, leaving 6 bases between the germline ends. Germline assignment: CDR1 MNHEY and CDR2 SMNVEV (reference sequence). The CDR3 sequence is 11 residues long. The CDR3 spells CASSQGYGYTF. CDR3 coding DNA: TGTGCCAGCAGCCAGGGCTATGGCTACACCTTC.

The chain employs TRBV4-1 and TRBJ2-2; perhaps TRBD1 as D (5 bases). This CDR3 is built from 15 residues. Germline V CDR1 and CDR2: MGHRA, YSYEKL. The V and J ends lost 1 base and 6 bases respectively, with 12 bases between them. The CDR3 spells CASSQVHTGPGELFF. In DNA form, the CDR3 reads TGCGCCAGCAGCCAAGTTCATACAGGCCCCGGGGAGCTGTTTTTT.

This chain uses TRBV5-1 with TRBJ1-5; 7 positions agree with TRBD1. The junction had 9 bases not matched to a gene; V was cut back by 9 bases and J by 0 bases. The germline gives CDR1 SGHRS, CDR2 YFSETQ. The CDR3 has 15 residues. This CDR3 reads CAKQGGRHSNQPQHF. The CDR3 DNA sequence: TGCGCCAAGCAGGGGGGACGGCATAGCAATCAGCCCCAGCATTTT.

The rearrangement links TRBV14 to TRBJ1-2; 7 positions match TRBD1. The V segment lost 4 bases and the J segment 7 bases; nucleotides outside the gene matches: 9. Germline lookup yields CDR1 SGHDN and CDR2 FVKESK. This CDR3 spans 14 amino acids. CDR3 coding DNA: TGTGCCAGCAGCCCAGACAGGGTTCCCCCTGGCTACACCTTC. Translated, it gives CASSPDRVPPGYTF.

The genes are TRBV4-2 and TRBJ2-5, with a possible D match to TRBD2 (7 bases). V lost 5 bases and J 2 bases, leaving 18 bases between the germline ends. The CDR3 contains 16 residues. CDR1 LGHNA and CDR2 YNFKEQ come from the germline V gene. CDR3 nucleotide sequence: TGTGCCAGCAGCTCCGGAGGAGCGGGGACACAAGAGACCCAGTACTTC. It translates to CASSSGGAGTQETQYF.

The chain links TRBV7-2 to TRBJ2-7; TRBD1 aligns across 8 bases. This CDR3 has 13 amino acids. V lost 4 bases, J lost 4 bases, and 3 bases stayed unmatched. Germline-derived CDR1 and CDR2 are SGHTA and FQGNSA. The CDR3 here is CASSSQGAYEQYF. The CDR3 nucleotides are TGTGCCAGCAGCTCGCAGGGGGCGTACGAGCAGTACTTC.

This chain uses TRBV5-6 with TRBJ1-2; 7 bases match TRBD1. The CDR3 spans 13 residues. Germline loops: CDR1 SGHDT, CDR2 YYEEEE. The V and J ends lost 4 bases and 4 bases, in that order; junction bases with no gene match: 4. In nucleotides, the CDR3 is TGTGCCAGCAGCCGCCCAGGGGGCTATGGCTACACCTTC. Encoded protein: CASSRPGGYGYTF.

The chain links TRBV3-1 (or the pseudogene TRBV3-2) to TRBJ2-1; weak D call: TRBD1 (5 bases). The germline V and J ends were trimmed by 6 bases and 1 base, with 10 bases remaining between them. Germline-derived CDR1 and CDR2 are LGHDT and YNNKEL (reference sequence). This CDR3 comprises 14 residues. CDR3: CASRAAGSYNEQFF. The CDR3 bases are TGTGCCAGCAGGGCGGCAGGGTCCTACAATGAGCAGTTCTTC.